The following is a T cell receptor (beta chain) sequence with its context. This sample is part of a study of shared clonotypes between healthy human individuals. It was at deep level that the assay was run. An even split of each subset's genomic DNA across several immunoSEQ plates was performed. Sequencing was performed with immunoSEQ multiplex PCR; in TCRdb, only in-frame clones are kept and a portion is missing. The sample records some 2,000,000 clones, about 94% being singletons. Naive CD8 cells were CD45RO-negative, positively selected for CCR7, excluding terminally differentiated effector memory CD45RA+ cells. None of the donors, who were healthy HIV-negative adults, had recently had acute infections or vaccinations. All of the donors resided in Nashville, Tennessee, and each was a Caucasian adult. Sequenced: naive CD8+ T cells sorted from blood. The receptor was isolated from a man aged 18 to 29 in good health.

CDR3: CASSAGYSNQPQHF. The CDR3 DNA reads TGTGCCAGCAGCGCCGGTTATAGCAATCAGCCCCAGCATTTT. V usage is TRBV7-9 and J usage is TRBJ1-5; D not resolved. The CDR3 extends over 14 amino acids. CDR1 is SEHNR, CDR2 FQNEAQ, per germline (reference sequence). Trimming stripped 5 bases from V and 0 bases from J, with 8 bases between.